This is a list of T cell receptor beta chains from one sample in a study of blood T cells in healthy people across ages. In TCRdb, the 5' RACE reads were re-called with MiXCR into one record per CDR3 protein. Among over 1.5 million distinct CDR3 sequences listed, around 48% were seen once. The sample consisted of blood. These receptors came from a woman aged 40 to 49 in good health. Each CDR3 is given with its conserved first and last residue. D genes are given only for firm matches. Clone size is stated in some rows and not others, as once, few, many or a class when expanded.

TRBJ2-7	NA	few	TRBV25-1	TGTGCCAGCAAGGGGTTCGCCGAGCAGTACTTC	CASKGFAEQYF
TRBJ1-2	TRBD1	NA	TRBV6-5	TGTGCCAGCAGTTCCCCACGCAGGGGGCGCGATGGCTACACCTTC	CASSSPRRGRDGYTF
TRBJ2-6	NA	NA	TRBV6-2/TRBV6-3	TGTGCCAGCAGTTACTCGCTCGGCCCTGGGGCCAACGTCCTGACTTTC	CASSYSLGPGANVLTF
TRBJ1-1	NA	few	TRBV29-1	TGCAGCGTTTGGGGCAAAGGCACTGAAGCTTTCTTT	CSVWGKGTEAFF
TRBJ2-6	NA	NA	TRBV6-1	TGTGCCAGCAGTCCTGGACGGCTCTCCCCCTTCTCTGGGGCCAACGTCCTGACTTTC	CASSPGRLSPFSGANVLTF
TRBJ2-1	NA	NA	TRBV7-9	TGTGCCAGCAGCTTAGGCGCGTCCAATGAGCAGTTCTTC	CASSLGASNEQFF
TRBJ2-6	TRBD1	NA	TRBV11-2	TGTGCCAGCAGCTTACAGGGGACACAGGGGGTCGGTTCATCTGGGGCCAACGTCCTGACTTTC	CASSLQGTQGVGSSGANVLTF
TRBJ2-1	NA	NA	TRBV20-1	TGCAGTGCTAGAGATCGGATAACACGGAATGAGCAGTTCTTC	CSARDRITRNEQFF
TRBJ1-1	NA	NA	TRBV20-1	TGCAGTGCTAGAGCGGGGGGGGGGACTGAAGCTTTCTTT	CSARAGGGTEAFF
TRBJ1-1	NA	NA	TRBV2	TGTGCCAGCAGCGACCGGCGGACCACTGAAGCTTTCTTT	CASSDRRTTEAFF
TRBJ1-2	NA	NA	TRBV6-1	TGTGCCAGCAGTGAAGCATTCGGGGCAGTCTATGGCTACACCTTC	CASSEAFGAVYGYTF
TRBJ2-1	TRBD2	NA	TRBV7-2	TGTGCCAGCAGCATTGGACTAGCGGGGGGCAAGGGAAATGAGCAGTTCTTC	CASSIGLAGGKGNEQFF
TRBJ1-5	NA	NA	TRBV28	TGTGCCAGCAGTTTGACCCCTAGCTCCGGAAGTCAGCCCCAGCATTTT	CASSLTPSSGSQPQHF
TRBJ1-1	TRBD1	NA	TRBV7-9	TGTGCCAGCGGGTCGACAGGGGGGAACACTGAAGCTTTCTTT	CASGSTGGNTEAFF
TRBJ2-3	TRBD2	once	TRBV12-3/TRBV12-4	TGTGCCAGCAGAGATAGCGGGGGGGCCCGAGATACGCAGTATTTT	CASRDSGGARDTQYF
TRBJ1-2	TRBD1	few	TRBV4-2	TGTGCCAGCAGCCATACAGGGGACTCCCTCTATGGCTACACCTTC	CASSHTGDSLYGYTF
TRBJ2-5	NA	NA	TRBV7-2	TGTGCCAGCAGCTTAGTCGGGGCGGGGATCCAAGAGACCCAGTACTTC	CASSLVGAGIQETQYF
TRBJ1-5	NA	NA	TRBV13	TGTGCCAGCAGCTCGGAGGGATCAGGGGATAGCAATCAGCCCCAGCATTTT	CASSSEGSGDSNQPQHF
TRBJ2-5	NA	few	TRBV3-1	TGTGCCAGCAGCCAAGCGGGTCCCCAGTACTTC	CASSQAGPQYF
TRBJ1-2	NA	NA	TRBV2	TGTGCCAGCAGTGAGATAGGGGATTACAATGGCTACACCTTC	CASSEIGDYNGYTF
TRBJ1-2	NA	few	TRBV7-2	TGTGCCAGCAGCGCCTCACAGCAGGGTGGCTACACCTTC	CASSASQQGGYTF
TRBJ1-2	NA	NA	TRBV2	TGTGCCAGCAGGGCGGTTGGCTACACCTTC	CASRAVGYTF
TRBJ1-4	NA	few	TRBV28	TGTGCCAGCAGTTTGGGAGTGACTAATGAAAAACTGTTTTTT	CASSLGVTNEKLFF
TRBJ2-3	TRBD2	NA	TRBV6-2/TRBV6-3	TGTGCCAGCAGTTACCTAGCGGGCGCACCTCCGGTCACAGATACGCAGTATTTT	CASSYLAGAPPVTDTQYF
TRBJ1-1	TRBD1	NA	TRBV7-8	TGTGCCAGCAGCCCTGACAGGGGAGGCCTTATGAACACTGAAGCTTTCTTT	CASSPDRGGLMNTEAFF
TRBJ1-2	NA	few	TRBV6-5	TGTGCCAGCAAGGGTCGGGGCGGGGATAACTATGGCTACACCTTC	CASKGRGGDNYGYTF